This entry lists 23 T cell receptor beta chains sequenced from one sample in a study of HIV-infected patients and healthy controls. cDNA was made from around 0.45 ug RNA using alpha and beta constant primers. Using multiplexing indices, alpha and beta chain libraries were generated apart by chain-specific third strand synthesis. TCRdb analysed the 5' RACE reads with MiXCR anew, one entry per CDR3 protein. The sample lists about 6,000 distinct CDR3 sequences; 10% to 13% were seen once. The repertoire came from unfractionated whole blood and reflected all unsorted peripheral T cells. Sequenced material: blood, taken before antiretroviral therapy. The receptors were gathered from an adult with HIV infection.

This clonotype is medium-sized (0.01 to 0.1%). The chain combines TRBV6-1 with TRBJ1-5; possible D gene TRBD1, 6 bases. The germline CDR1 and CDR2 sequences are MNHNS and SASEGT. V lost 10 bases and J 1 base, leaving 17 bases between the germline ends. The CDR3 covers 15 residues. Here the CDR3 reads CATPGGLNSNQPQHF. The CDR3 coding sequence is TGTGCCACCCCCGGGGGGCTAAACAGCAATCAGCCCCAGCATTTT.

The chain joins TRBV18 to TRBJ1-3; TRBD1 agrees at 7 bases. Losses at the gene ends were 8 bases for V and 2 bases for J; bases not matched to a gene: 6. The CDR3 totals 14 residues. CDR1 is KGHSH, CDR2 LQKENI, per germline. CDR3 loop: CASAATGAGNTIYF. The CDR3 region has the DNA TGTGCCAGCGCAGCCACAGGGGCTGGAAACACCATATATTTT.

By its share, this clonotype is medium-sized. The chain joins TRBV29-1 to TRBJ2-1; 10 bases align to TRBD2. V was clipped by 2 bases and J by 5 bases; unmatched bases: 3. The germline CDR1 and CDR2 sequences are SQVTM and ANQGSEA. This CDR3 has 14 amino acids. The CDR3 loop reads CSVERLAGDNEQFF. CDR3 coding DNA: TGCAGCGTTGAACGGCTAGCGGGGGACAATGAGCAGTTCTTC.

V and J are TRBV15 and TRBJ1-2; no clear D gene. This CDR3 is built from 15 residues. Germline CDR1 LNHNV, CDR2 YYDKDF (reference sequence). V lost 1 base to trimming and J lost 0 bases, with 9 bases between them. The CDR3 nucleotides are TGTGCCACCAGCAGAGCCCTTAAAGCTAACTATGGCTACACCTTC. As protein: CATSRALKANYGYTF.

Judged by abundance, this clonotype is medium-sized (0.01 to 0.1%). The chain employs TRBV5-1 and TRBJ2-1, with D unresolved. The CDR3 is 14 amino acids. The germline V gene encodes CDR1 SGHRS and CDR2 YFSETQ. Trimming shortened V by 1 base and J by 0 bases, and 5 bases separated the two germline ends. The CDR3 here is CASSLTSSYNEQFF. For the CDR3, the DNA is TGCGCCAGCAGCTTGACAAGCTCCTACAATGAGCAGTTCTTC.

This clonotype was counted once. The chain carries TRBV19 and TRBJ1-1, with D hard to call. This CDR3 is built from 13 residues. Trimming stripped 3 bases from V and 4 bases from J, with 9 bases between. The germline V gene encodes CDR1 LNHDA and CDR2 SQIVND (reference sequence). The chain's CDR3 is CASSIRRSTEAFF. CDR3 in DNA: TGTGCCAGTAGTATCAGGAGATCCACTGAAGCTTTCTTT.

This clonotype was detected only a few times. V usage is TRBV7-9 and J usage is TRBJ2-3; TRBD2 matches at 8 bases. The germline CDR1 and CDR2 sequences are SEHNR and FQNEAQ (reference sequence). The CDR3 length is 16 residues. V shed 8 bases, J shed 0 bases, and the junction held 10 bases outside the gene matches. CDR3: CASDPRTSLSTDTQYF. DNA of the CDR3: TGTGCCAGCGACCCAAGGACTAGCCTGAGCACAGATACGCAGTATTTT.

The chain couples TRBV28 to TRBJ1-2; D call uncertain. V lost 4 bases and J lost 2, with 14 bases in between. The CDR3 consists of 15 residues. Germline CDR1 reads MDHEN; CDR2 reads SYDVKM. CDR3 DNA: TGTGCCAGCAGTTCCCCGTTGGGTCGGAACTATGGCTACACCTTC. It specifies CASSSPLGRNYGYTF.

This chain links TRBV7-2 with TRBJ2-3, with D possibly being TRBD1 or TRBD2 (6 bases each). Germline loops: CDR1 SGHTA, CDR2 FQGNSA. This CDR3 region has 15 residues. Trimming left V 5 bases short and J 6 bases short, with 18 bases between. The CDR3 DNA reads TGTGCCAGCAGCCCAGGGGCAAACGGAGGGGATACGCAGTATTTT. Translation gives CASSPGANGGDTQYF.

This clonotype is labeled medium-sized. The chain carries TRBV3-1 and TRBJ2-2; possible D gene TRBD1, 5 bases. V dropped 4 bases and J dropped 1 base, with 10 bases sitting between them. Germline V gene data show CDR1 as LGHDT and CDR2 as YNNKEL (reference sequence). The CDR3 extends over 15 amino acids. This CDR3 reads CASSPQGRNTGELFF. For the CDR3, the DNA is TGTGCCAGCAGCCCCCAGGGCCGGAACACCGGGGAGCTGTTTTTT. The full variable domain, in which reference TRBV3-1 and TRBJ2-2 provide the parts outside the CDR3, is DTAVSQTPKYLVTQMGNDKSIKCEQNLGHDTMYWYKQDSKKFLKIMFSYNNKELIINETVPNRFSPKSPDKAHLNLHINSLELGDSAVYFCASSPQGRNTGELFFGEGSRLTVL.

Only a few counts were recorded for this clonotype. DNA of the CDR3: TGCAGTGCTAGAGACCGGACAGACGGAAACACCATATATTTT. Residues: CSARDRTDGNTIYF. This chain joins TRBV20-1 and TRBJ1-3, with a weak D call TRBD1 (6 bases). This CDR3 comprises 14 residues. The V gene lost 0 bases and the J gene lost 4 bases, with 10 bases spanning the gap. The germline V gene has CDR1 DFQATT and CDR2 SNEGSKA (reference sequence).

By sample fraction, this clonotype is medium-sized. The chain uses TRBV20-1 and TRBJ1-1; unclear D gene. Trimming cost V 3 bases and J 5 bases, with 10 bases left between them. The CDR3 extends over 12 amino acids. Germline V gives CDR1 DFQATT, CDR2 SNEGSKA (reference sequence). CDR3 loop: CSASKGLTEAFF. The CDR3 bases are TGCAGTGCTAGCAAGGGCTTAACTGAAGCTTTCTTT.

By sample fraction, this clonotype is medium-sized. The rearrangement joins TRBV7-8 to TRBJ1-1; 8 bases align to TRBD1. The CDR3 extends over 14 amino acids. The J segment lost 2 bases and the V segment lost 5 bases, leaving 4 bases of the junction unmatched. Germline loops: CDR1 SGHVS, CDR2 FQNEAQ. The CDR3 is CASSRGQGNTEAFF. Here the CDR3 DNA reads TGTGCCAGCAGCCGAGGACAGGGAAACACTGAAGCTTTCTTT.

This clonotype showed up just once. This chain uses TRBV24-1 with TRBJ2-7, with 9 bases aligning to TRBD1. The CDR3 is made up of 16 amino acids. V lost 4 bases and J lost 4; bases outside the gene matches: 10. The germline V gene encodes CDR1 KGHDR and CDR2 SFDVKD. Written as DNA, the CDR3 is TGTGCCACCAGTGACTCAGGACAGGGGAGTGGGTACGAGCAGTACTTC. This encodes CATSDSGQGSGYEQYF.

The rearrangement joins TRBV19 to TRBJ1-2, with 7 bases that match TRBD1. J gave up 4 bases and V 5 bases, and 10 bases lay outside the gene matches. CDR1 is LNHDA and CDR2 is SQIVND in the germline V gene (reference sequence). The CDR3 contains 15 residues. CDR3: CASSSHRGPLYGYTF. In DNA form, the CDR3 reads TGTGCCAGTAGTTCCCACAGGGGTCCCCTCTATGGCTACACCTTC.

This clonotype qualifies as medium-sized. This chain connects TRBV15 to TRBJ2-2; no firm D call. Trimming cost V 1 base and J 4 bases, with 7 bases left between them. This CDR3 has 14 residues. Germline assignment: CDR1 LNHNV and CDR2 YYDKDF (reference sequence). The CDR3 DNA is TGTGCCACCAGCAGAGTGACGCGCACCGGGGAGCTGTTTTTT. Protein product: CATSRVTRTGELFF.

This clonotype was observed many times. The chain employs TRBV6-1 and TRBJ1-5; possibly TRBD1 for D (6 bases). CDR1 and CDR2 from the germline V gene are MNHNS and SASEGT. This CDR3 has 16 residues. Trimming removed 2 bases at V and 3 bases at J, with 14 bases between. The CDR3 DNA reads TGTGCCAGCAGTGAAAACAGGGCCTTTACCAATCAGCCCCAGCATTTT. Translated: CASSENRAFTNQPQHF.

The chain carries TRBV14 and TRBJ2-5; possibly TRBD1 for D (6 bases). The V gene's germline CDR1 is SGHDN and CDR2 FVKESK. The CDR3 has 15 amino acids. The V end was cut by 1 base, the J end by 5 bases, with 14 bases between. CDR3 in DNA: TGTGCCAGCAGCCAAGTCGGAGCAGGGGTGGAGACCCAGTACTTC. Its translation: CASSQVGAGVETQYF.

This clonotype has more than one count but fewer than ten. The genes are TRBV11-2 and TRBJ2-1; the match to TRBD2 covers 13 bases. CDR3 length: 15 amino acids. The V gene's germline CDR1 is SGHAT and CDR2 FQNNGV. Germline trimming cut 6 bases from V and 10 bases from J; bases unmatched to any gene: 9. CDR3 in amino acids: CASRPPGLAGSEQFF. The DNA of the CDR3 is TGTGCCAGCAGGCCCCCGGGACTAGCGGGGAGCGAGCAGTTCTTC.

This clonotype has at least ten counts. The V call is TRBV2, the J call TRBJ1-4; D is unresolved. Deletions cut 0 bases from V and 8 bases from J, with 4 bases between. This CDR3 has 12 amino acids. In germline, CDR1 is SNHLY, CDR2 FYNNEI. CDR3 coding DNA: TGTGCCAGCAGTGAAGCACCCGAAAAACTGTTTTTT. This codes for CASSEAPEKLFF.

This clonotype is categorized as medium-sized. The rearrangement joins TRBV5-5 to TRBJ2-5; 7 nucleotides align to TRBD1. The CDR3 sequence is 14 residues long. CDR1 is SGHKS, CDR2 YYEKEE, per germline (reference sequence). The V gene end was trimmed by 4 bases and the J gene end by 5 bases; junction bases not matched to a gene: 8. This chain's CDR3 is CASSGETGYETQYF. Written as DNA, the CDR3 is TGTGCCAGCAGCGGGGAGACAGGGTACGAGACCCAGTACTTC.

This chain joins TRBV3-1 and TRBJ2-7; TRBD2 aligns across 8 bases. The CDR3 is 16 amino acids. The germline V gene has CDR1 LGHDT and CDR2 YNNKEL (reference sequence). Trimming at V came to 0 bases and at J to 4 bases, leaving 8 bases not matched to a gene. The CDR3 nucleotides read TGTGCCAGCAGCCAAGATCTCGGACTAGCAGGGTACGAGCAGTACTTC. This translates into CASSQDLGLAGYEQYF.

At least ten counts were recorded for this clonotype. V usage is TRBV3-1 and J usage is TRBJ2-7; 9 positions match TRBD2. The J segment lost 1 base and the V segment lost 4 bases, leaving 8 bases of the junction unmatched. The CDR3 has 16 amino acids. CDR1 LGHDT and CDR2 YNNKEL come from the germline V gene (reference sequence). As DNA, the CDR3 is TGTGCCAGCAGCCTTGCGGCTCTAGCGGGGTCCTACGAGCAGTACTTC. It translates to CASSLAALAGSYEQYF.